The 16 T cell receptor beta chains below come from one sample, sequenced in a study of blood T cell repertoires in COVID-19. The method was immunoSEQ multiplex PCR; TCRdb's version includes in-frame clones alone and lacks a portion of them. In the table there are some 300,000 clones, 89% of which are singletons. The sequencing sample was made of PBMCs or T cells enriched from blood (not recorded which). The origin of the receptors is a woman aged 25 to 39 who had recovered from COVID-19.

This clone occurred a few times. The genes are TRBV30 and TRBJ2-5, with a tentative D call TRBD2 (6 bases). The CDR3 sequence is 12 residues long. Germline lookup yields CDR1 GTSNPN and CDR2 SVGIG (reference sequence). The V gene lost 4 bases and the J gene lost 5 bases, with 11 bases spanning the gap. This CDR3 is CAWTTRSETQYF. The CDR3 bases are TGTGCCTGGACGACTAGATCGGAGACCCAGTACTTC.

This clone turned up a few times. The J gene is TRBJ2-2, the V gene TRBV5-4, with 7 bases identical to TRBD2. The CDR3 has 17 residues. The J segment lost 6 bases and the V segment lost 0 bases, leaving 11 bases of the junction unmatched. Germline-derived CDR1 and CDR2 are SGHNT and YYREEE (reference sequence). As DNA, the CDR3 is TGTGCCAGCAGCTTGGGCCCGGGTCTAGCGGAGGCCGGGGAGCTGTTTTTT. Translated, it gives CASSLGPGLAEAGELFF.

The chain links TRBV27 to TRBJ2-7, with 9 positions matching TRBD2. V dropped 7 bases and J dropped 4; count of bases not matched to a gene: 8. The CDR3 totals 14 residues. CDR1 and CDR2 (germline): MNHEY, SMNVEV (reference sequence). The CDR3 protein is CASNRAGGVYEQYF. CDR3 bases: TGTGCCAGCAACCGTGCGGGGGGGGTTTACGAGCAGTACTTC.

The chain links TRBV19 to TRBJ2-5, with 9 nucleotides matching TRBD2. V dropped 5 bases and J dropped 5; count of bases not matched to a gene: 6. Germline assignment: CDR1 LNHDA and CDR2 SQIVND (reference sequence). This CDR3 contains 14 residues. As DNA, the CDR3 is TGTGCCAGTAGTCTCCTGCGGGAGGGGGAGACCCAGTACTTC. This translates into CASSLLREGETQYF.

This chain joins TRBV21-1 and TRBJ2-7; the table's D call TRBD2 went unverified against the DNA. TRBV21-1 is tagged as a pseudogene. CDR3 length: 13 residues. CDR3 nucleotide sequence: TGTGCCAGCAGCAAAGGGACTGTCTACGAGCAGTACTTC. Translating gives CASSKGTVYEQYF.

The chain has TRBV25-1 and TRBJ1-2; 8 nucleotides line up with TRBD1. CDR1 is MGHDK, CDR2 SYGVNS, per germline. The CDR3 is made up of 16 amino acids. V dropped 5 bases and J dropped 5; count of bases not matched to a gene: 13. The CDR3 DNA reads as TGTGCCAGCAGTCCCCCAGGGACAGGAATACTTTATGGCTACACCTTC. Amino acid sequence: CASSPPGTGILYGYTF.

CDR3 amino acids: CASSSQNSNTGELFF. The CDR3 bases are TGTGCCAGCAGCTCCCAAAATTCGAACACCGGGGAGCTGTTTTTT. The genes are TRBV9 and TRBJ2-2; no reliable D call. V lost 4 bases, J lost 0 bases, and 10 bases lay in between. From germline, CDR1 is SGDLS and CDR2 YYNGEE. The CDR3 contains 15 residues. Variable domain in full (rest from reference TRBV9 and TRBJ2-2): DSGVTQTPKHLITATGQRVTLRCSPRSGDLSVYWYQQSLDQGLQFLIQYYNGEERAKGNILERFSAQQFPDLHSELNLSSLELGDSALYFCASSSQNSNTGELFFGEGSRLTVL.

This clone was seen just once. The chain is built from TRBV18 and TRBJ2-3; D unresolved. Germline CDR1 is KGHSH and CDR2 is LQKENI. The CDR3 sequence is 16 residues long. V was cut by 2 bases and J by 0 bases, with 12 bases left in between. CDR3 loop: CASSPSTLTSTDTQYF. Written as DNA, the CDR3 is TGTGCCAGCTCACCATCTACCCTAACGAGCACAGATACGCAGTATTTT.

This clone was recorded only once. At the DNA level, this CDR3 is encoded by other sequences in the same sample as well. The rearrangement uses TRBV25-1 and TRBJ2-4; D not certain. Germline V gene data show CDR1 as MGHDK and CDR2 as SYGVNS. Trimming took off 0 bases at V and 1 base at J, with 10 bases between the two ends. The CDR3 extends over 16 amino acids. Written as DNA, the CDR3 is TGTGCCAGCAGTGAATACGATCGAGGTGCCAAAAACATTCAGTACTTC. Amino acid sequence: CASSEYDRGAKNIQYF.

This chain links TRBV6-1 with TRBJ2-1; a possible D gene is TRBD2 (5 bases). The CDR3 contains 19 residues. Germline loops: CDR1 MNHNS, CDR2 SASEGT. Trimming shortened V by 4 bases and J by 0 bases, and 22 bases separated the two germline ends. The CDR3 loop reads CASSVMDSSFTRSYNEQFF. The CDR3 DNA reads TGTGCCAGCAGTGTCATGGACTCATCCTTTACACGCTCCTACAATGAGCAGTTCTTC.

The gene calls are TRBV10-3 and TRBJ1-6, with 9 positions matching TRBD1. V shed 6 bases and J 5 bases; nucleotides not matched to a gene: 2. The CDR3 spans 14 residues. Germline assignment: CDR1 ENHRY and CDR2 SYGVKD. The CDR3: CAISGQGNNSPLHF. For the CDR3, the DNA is TGTGCCATCAGCGGACAGGGGAATAATTCACCCCTCCACTTT.

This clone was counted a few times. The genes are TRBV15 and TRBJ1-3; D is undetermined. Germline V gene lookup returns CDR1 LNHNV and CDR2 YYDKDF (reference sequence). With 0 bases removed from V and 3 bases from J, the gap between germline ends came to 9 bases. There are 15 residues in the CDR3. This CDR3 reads CATSRDPIFGNTIYF. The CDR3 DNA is TGTGCCACCAGCAGAGATCCCATTTTTGGAAACACCATATATTTT.

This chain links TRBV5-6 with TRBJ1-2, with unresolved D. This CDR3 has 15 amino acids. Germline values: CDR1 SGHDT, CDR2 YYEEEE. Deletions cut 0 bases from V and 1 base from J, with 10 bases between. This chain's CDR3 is CASSLVSSDNYGYTF. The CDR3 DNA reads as TGTGCCAGCAGCTTGGTGAGCAGCGATAACTATGGCTACACCTTC.

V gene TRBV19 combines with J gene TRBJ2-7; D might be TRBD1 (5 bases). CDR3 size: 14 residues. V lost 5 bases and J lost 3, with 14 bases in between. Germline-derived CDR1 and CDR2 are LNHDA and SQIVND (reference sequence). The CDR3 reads CASSFQGALYEQYF. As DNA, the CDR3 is TGTGCCAGTAGTTTCCAAGGGGCACTCTACGAGCAGTACTTC.

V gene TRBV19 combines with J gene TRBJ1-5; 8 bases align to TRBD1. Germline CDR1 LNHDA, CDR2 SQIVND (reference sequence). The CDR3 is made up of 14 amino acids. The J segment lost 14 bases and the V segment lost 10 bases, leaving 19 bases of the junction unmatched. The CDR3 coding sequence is TGTGCCACCCAGTCGACAGGGGTGTCCCGATTTAAGCATTTT. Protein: CATQSTGVSRFKHF. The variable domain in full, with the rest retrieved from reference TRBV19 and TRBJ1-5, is DGGITQSPKYLFRKEGQNVTLSCEQNLNHDAMYWYRQDPGQGLRLIYYSQIVNDFQKGDIAEGYSVSREKKESFPLTVTSAQKNPTAFYLCATQSTGVSRFKHFGDGTRLSIL.

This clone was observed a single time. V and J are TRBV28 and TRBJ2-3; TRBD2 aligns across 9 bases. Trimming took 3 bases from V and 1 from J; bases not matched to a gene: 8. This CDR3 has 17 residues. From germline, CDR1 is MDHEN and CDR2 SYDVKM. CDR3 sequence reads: CASSLGRGRAGTDTQYF. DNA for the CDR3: TGTGCCAGCAGTTTGGGTCGCGGGAGGGCCGGCACAGATACGCAGTATTTT.